These 3 T cell receptor beta chains originate from one sample sequenced in a study of blood T cells in healthy people across ages. A second about 7 to 11 cycle PCR used barcoded and J-beta primers. MiXCR, applied by TCRdb to the 5' RACE reads, yields one record per CDR3 protein. This repertoire shows some 1.8 million distinct CDR3 sequences, roughly 43% found once; its top ten account for approximately 22%. Sequencing used blood. The receptors here all came from a human donor in good health.

The chain employs TRBV6-1 and TRBJ1-5; no firm D call. CDR3 length: 13 residues. From germline, CDR1 is MNHNS and CDR2 SASEGT. The ends were cut back, 4 bases at V and 2 bases at J, with 6 bases in the middle. In DNA form, the CDR3 reads TGTGCCAGCAGTGCGGTAGGCAATCAGCCCCAGCATTTT. Protein product: CASSAVGNQPQHF.

The J gene is TRBJ2-5, the V gene TRBV7-2, with D tentatively TRBD2 (6 bases). Per the germline V gene, CDR1 is SGHTA and CDR2 is FQGNSA. The CDR3 consists of 12 residues. Deletions cut 5 bases from V and 9 bases from J, with 13 bases between. The CDR3 loop is CASSVPGGAQYF. CDR3 DNA sequence: TGTGCCAGCAGCGTACCCGGAGGGGCCCAGTACTTC.

This rearrangement joins TRBV6-5 to TRBJ2-5; 9 nucleotides align to TRBD2. V lost 6 bases and J lost 2; bases outside the gene matches: 4. Germline-derived CDR1 and CDR2 are MNHEY and SVGAGI. The CDR3 length is 14 residues. The CDR3: CASSPSGRQETQYF. CDR3 nucleotides: TGTGCCAGCAGCCCCAGCGGGAGGCAAGAGACCCAGTACTTC.